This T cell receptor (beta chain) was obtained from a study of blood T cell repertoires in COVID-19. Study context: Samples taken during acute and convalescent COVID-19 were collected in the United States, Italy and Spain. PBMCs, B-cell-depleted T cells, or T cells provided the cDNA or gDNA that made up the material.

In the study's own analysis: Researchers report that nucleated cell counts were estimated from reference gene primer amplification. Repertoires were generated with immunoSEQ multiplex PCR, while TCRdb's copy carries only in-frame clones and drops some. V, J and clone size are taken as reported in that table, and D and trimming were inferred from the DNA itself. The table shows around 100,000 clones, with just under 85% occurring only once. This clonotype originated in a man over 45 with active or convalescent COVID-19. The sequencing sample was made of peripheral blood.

The chain's CDR3 is CASSETEDLEAFF. CDR3 DNA sequence: TGTGCCAGCAGTGAGACAGAAGATCTTGAAGCTTTCTTT. The chain couples TRBV6-1 to TRBJ1-1, with D possibly being TRBD1 (5 bases). The CDR3 is 13 amino acids. Germline CDR1 is MNHNS and CDR2 is SASEGT. V dropped 3 bases and J dropped 7 bases, with 12 bases sitting between them.